This is a list of T cell receptor beta chains from one sample in a study of cytomegalovirus exposure and HLA in healthy donors. The protocol was immunoSEQ multiplex PCR, while the TCRdb copy is restricted to in-frame clones and leaves out a portion. The table shows 250,000 or so clones, with around 81% occurring only once. The sample comprised PBMCs. The receptors originated from a woman aged 55 to 70 in good health and CMV-seropositive. CDR3s leave out the opening cysteine and the closing phenylalanine or tryptophan. D genes are given only for firm matches.

>TRBD1|TRBJ1-2|TRBV19
ASSHRDRGYT
>NA|TRBJ2-7|TRBV30
AWSVGGSEQY
>TRBD2|TRBJ2-2|TRBV5-1
ASLAGVSGELF
>NA|TRBJ1-3|TRBV19
ASSPSTYSGNTIY
>TRBD1|TRBJ2-3|TRBV5-8
ASSIGQGSNTQY
>TRBD2|TRBJ2-1|TRBV4-2
ASSLFLSGSFDNEQF
>TRBD2|TRBJ2-5|TRBV5-1
ASSPLLAKETQY
>TRBD2|TRBJ2-7|TRBV7-2
ASSLGGGGSYEQY
>NA|TRBJ2-7|TRBV11-1
ASSLESSYEQY
>TRBD2|TRBJ2-3|TRBV19
ASSIRASGSIDTQY
>TRBD2|TRBJ2-1|TRBV18
ASSPLPAGAHNEQF
>NA|TRBJ2-3|TRBV6-1
ASSVRTDTQY
>NA|TRBJ1-4|TRBV9
ASSVGGTGWNEKLF
>TRBD1|TRBJ1-1|TRBV10-3
AIGTGNTEAF
>NA|TRBJ2-5|TRBV2
ASGEETQY
>TRBD1|TRBJ2-7|TRBV7-8
ASSLARDRVTEQY
>NA|TRBJ1-2|TRBV5-1
ASSSPTGPYGYT
>TRBD2|TRBJ2-5|TRBV15
ATSREGSGRGETQY
>TRBD2|TRBJ2-1|TRBV27
ASSSHAGGPGNEQF
>TRBD1|TRBJ1-2|TRBV27
ASSFSVTGLVGYT
>NA|TRBJ2-1|TRBV6-1
ASSEWDGGYNEQF
>TRBD2|TRBJ2-4|TRBV7-9
ASSLVLASGPLAKNIQY
>NA|TRBJ1-2|TRBV28
ASSQRQFYGYT
>TRBD1|NA|TRBV5-4
ASSLAGTESYEQY
>NA|TRBJ1-5|TRBV10-1
ASSEHPGTSQPQH
>TRBD2|TRBJ2-7|TRBV11-2
ASSLGLAGGAYEQY
>NA|TRBJ1-1|TRBV11-2
ASSSLAGDTEAF
>NA|TRBJ2-1|TRBV4-1
ASSQASSYNEQF
>NA|TRBJ2-5|TRBV29-1
SVEWPYGKETQY
>NA|TRBJ1-2|TRBV19
ASNSDYGYT
>NA|TRBJ1-2|TRBV12-5
ASGLDPGLQVNYGYT
>NA|TRBJ2-7|TRBV10-1
ASSESTVLHEQY
>NA|TRBJ2-5|TRBV20-1
SAMGGTQY
>TRBD1|TRBJ2-1|TRBV5-6
ASRPTGSYNEQF
>TRBD1|TRBJ2-3|TRBV5-1
ASSLGRQGTDTQY
>NA|TRBJ2-7|TRBV7-7
ASTSGIKQY
>NA|TRBJ2-5|TRBV29-1
SVGTSETQY
>TRBD1|TRBJ1-5|TRBV4-1
ASRVWDSPNQPQH
>TRBD2|TRBJ2-3|TRBV18
ASSPLAGEGDTQY
>NA|TRBJ2-1|TRBV7-3
ASSFSQNNEQF
>NA|TRBJ2-1|TRBV9
ASSVEGIYNEQF
>TRBD1|TRBJ1-2|TRBV25-1
ASSEGGRGDGYT
>NA|TRBJ2-7|TRBV6-5
ASRGPAYEQY
>NA|TRBJ1-5|TRBV9
ASGQGMQPQH
>NA|TRBJ2-7|TRBV6-6
ASTRGNSYEQY
>NA|TRBJ1-2|TRBV6-1
ASSGGSYGYT
>NA|TRBJ2-5|TRBV7-9
ASSLGLGPGETQY